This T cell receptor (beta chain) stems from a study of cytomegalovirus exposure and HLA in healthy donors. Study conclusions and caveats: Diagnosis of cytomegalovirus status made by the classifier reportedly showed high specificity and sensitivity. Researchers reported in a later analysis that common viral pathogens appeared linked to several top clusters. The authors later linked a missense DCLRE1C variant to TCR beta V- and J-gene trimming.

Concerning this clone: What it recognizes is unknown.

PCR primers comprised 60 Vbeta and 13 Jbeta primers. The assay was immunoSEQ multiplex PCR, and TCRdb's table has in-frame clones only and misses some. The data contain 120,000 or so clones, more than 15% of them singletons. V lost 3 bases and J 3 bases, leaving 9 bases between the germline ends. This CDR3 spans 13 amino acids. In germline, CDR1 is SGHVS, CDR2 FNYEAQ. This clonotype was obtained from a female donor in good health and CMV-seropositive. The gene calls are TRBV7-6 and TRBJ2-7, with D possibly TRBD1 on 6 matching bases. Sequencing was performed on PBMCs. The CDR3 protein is CASSLGAIYEQYF. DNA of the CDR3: TGTGCCAGCAGCTTGGGGGCCATCTACGAGCAGTACTTC.